These T cell receptor beta chains were read from a single sample in a study of cytomegalovirus exposure and HLA in healthy donors. TCRdb's copy holds only in-frame clones and misses some; the assay was immunoSEQ multiplex PCR. The sample consists of more than 95,000 clones, around four fifths of them appearing once. Sequencing was carried out using PBMCs. The origin of the receptors is a woman between 35 and 50 years old in good health and CMV-seropositive. Both conserved end residues are part of each CDR3. The D gene is left open where the match is weak. The size entry is marked missing in some rows and otherwise reads once, few, many or a size class.

abundance,v_gene,d_gene,j_gene,CDR3nt,CDR3aa
few,TRBV9,NA,TRBJ1-3,TGTGCCAGCAGCGTGAGCAGGGGAAACACCATATATTTT,CASSVSRGNTIYF
NA,TRBV28,TRBD1,TRBJ1-2,TGTGCCAGCGCCTCATACACAGGGGAACACTATGGCTACACCTTC,CASASYTGEHYGYTF
NA,TRBV6-1,NA,TRBJ2-3,TGTGCCAGCAGTGAAGCGATCTCTAGGAGGAACCGACCCCACACAGATACGCAGTATTTT,CASSEAISRRNRPHTDTQYF
few,TRBV7-3,TRBD2,TRBJ2-1,TGTGCCAGCAGTCCCACTAGCGGGGGGGCTAACAATGAGCAGTTCTTC,CASSPTSGGANNEQFF
NA,TRBV9,TRBD1,TRBJ1-5,TGTGCCAGCAGCGCCGCAGGGGGTGGTCAGCCCCGGCATTTT,CASSAAGGGQPRHF
NA,TRBV18,NA,TRBJ2-6,TGTGCCAGCTCACTTTACGGACAAATCTCTGGGGCCAACGTCCTGACTTTC,CASSLYGQISGANVLTF
NA,TRBV5-5,NA,TRBJ1-2,TGTGCCAGCAGCTTGGAATTCAGGGCATCGCATGGCTACACCTTC,CASSLEFRASHGYTF
few,TRBV28,NA,TRBJ1-4,TGTGCCAGCAGTTTATTACCCCCCGGTGAGCTTAAGGAAAAACTGTTTTTT,CASSLLPPGELKEKLFF
few,TRBV14,NA,TRBJ2-2,TGTGCCAGCAGCCAAGGAGGGCCGGGGACCGGGGAGCTGTTTTTT,CASSQGGPGTGELFF
NA,TRBV27,NA,TRBJ1-6,TGTGCCAGCAGCTGGGTTGGGAGCTCCTATAATTCACCCCTCCACTTT,CASSWVGSSYNSPLHF
NA,TRBV27,NA,TRBJ2-7,TGTGCCAGCAGTCCGACTTGGTCAAACCCCTACGAGCAGTACTTC,CASSPTWSNPYEQYF
NA,TRBV9,TRBD1,TRBJ2-1,TGTGCCAGCAGCGCCGGACAGGGCTACTACAATGAGCAGTTCTTC,CASSAGQGYYNEQFF
NA,TRBV5-4,NA,TRBJ2-5,TGTGCCAGCAGCTTGGAAGGACAGCCCCAAGAGACCCAGTACTTC,CASSLEGQPQETQYF
once,TRBV27,TRBD1,TRBJ1-1,TGTGCCAGCAGTTTAGCAGGGGGCTTTTTTGGCACTGAAGCTTTCTTT,CASSLAGGFFGTEAFF